The clone carrying this T cell receptor beta chain was detected only a few times. The data were taken from a study of blood T cell repertoires in COVID-19. V was clipped by 7 bases and J by 4 bases, with 12 bases between them. Per germline, CDR1 MDHEN and CDR2 SYDVKM. The CDR3 is 13 residues long. The protocol was immunoSEQ multiplex PCR, while the TCRdb copy is restricted to in-frame clones and leaves out a portion. The table lists 300,000 to 400,000 clones, roughly 90% of them singletons. This TCR came from a man younger than 45 with COVID-19, enrolled during active disease. V and J are TRBV28 and TRBJ2-3; D is ambiguous. The specimen was peripheral blood. CDR3 in amino acids: CASTSHSSDTQYF. CDR3 bases: TGTGCCAGCACGTCCCACAGCTCAGATACGCAGTATTTT.